The clone carrying this T cell receptor beta chain was seen only a few times. What it recognizes is unknown. Patients all relapsed after autologous stem cell transplantation, and there was variation in brentuximab vedotin exposure. TCRdb's table, derived via immunoSEQ multiplex PCR, lists solely in-frame clones and lacks some. The sample gives more than 40,000 clones, around nine tenths of which show up once; roughly a tenth is in the top ten. This sample was taken from a study of PD-1 blockade in classical Hodgkin lymphoma. Study-level background: Nivolumab was given intravenously to patients at 3 mg/kg every 2 weeks.

V was pared by 8 bases and J by 1 base, with 4 bases of the junction left unmatched. The CDR3 runs to 13 residues. The germline V gene has CDR1 MNHNS and CDR2 SASEGT. Findings of the study overall: Compared with baseline, CD4+ but not CD8+ TCR diversity had risen significantly by C4D1.

This specimen consisted of peripheral blood mononuclear cells (PBMCs), obtained at baseline. The chain is built from TRBV6-1 and TRBJ1-1; 7 nucleotides agree with TRBD1. The TCR sequence derives from a human donor with classical Hodgkin lymphoma. CDR3: CASHRQGNTEAFF. CDR3 DNA: TGTGCCAGCCACAGACAGGGGAACACTGAAGCTTTCTTT.